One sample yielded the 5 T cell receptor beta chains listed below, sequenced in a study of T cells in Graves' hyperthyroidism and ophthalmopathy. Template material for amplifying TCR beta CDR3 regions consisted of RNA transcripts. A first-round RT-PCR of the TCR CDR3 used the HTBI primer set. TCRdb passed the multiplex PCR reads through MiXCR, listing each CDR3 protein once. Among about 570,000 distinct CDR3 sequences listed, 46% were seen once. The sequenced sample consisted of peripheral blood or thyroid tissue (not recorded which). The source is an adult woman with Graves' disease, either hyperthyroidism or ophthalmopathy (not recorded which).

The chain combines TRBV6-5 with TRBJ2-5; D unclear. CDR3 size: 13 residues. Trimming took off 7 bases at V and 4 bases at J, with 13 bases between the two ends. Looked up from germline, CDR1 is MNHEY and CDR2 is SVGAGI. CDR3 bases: TGTGCCAGCATCCCGCCTCAGCGAGAGACCCAGTACTTC. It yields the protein CASIPPQRETQYF.

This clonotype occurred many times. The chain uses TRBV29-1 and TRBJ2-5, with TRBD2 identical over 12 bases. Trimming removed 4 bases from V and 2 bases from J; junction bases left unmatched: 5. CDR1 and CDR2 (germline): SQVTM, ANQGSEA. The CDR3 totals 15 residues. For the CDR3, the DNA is TGCAGCGTTGCGACTAGCGGGAGTCCTCAAGAGACCCAGTACTTC. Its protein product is CSVATSGSPQETQYF.

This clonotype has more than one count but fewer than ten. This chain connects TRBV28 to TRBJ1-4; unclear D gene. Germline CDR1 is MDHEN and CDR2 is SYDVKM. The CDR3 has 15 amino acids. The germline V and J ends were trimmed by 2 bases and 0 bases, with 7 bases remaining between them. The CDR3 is CASSLISSTNEKLFF. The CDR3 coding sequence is TGTGCCAGCAGTTTAATCAGTTCAACTAATGAAAAACTGTTTTTT.

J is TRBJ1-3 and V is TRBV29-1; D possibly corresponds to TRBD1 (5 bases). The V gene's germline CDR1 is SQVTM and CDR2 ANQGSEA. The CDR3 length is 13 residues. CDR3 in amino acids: CIDRQGGGNTIYF. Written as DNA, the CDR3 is TGCATCGACCGGCAGGGTGGTGGAAACACCATATATTTT.

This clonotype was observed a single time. The CDR3 reads CASSPQGAKEKLFF. CDR3 DNA sequence: TGTGCCAGCAGCCCGCAGGGGGCGAAGGAAAAACTGTTTTTT. V gene TRBV7-9 combines with J gene TRBJ1-4, with 8 bases matching TRBD1. With 5 bases clipped from V and 8 bases from J, the junction kept 7 bases outside the gene matches. There are 14 residues in the CDR3. Germline values: CDR1 SEHNR, CDR2 FQNEAQ (reference sequence).